A selection of T cell receptor beta chains follows, all from one sample in a study of T-cell memory formation after mild COVID-19. TCRdb passed the 5' RACE reads through MiXCR, listing each CDR3 protein once. The data hold around 420,000 distinct CDR3 sequences, with 24% observed a single time. Sample: PBMCs or a T cell subset sorted from them (not recorded which). These receptors came from an adult woman who had mild COVID-19 (a few samples of this study predate the infection). Cell type and time point are not known. The CDR3 runs from the conserved cysteine through the conserved F or W. A D gene is named only where the DNA matches it firmly. Not all rows give a size; the values are once, few, many and, for expanded clones, a class.

J gene	D gene	V gene	clone size	CDR3 DNA	CDR3 protein
TRBJ1-2	.	TRBV12-3/TRBV12-4	few	TGTGCCAGCAGTTTGGACATGAGGAATGGCTACACCTTC	CASSLDMRNGYTF
TRBJ2-7	TRBD2	TRBV27	.	TGTGCCAGCAGTCGAGCGGGGGGCTACTACGAGCAGTACTTC	CASSRAGGYYEQYF
TRBJ2-3	.	TRBV4-1	.	TGCGCCAGCAGCCAAGAAGTGGGCCCCTCTTGGGGGCAGTATTTT	CASSQEVGPSWGQYF
TRBJ1-2	TRBD1	TRBV20-1	.	TGCAGTGCTAGATCGTCTCAGGGGGCCGACACCTTC	CSARSSQGADTF
TRBJ2-1	TRBD2	TRBV6-5	.	TGTGCCAGCAGTTACGGGACTAGCTCCTACAATGAGCAGTTCTTC	CASSYGTSSYNEQFF
TRBJ1-5	.	TRBV5-1	.	TGCGCCAGCAGAAGGGCCCCCAATCAGCCCCAGCATTTT	CASRRAPNQPQHF
TRBJ2-7	.	TRBV27	few	TGTGCCAGCAGTATCGGGGGCAGCTACGAGCAGTACTTC	CASSIGGSYEQYF
TRBJ2-5	.	TRBV9	.	TGTGCCAGCAGCCCGCACGGGAGGACAGCCGGCGAGACCCAGTACTTC	CASSPHGRTAGETQYF
TRBJ1-4	.	TRBV21-1	.	TGTGCCAGCAGCTTCGGGGCAGGCGAAAAACTGTTTTTT	CASSFGAGEKLFF
TRBJ1-3	.	TRBV7-8	.	TGTGCCAGCAGCTTAGACAGGCGAAACCCCTCTGGAAACACCATATATTTT	CASSLDRRNPSGNTIYF
TRBJ1-1	.	TRBV7-8	.	TGTGCCAGCAGCTTACGACATTGGTCGCCCTCAGGCCCCGAAAACACTGAAGCTTTCTTT	CASSLRHWSPSGPENTEAFF
TRBJ2-3	.	TRBV20-1	.	TGCAGTGCTCCACTCCCGCTCGCGGCAGATACGCAGTATTTT	CSAPLPLAADTQYF
TRBJ2-7	TRBD2	TRBV20-1	few	TGCAGTGCTCAGCACACTAGCGGGGTCGAGCAGTACTTC	CSAQHTSGVEQYF
TRBJ2-5	TRBD1	TRBV12-3/TRBV12-4	.	TGTGCCAGCAGTTGGACAGGGAAAGAGACCCAGTACTTC	CASSWTGKETQYF
TRBJ2-7	TRBD1	TRBV18	few	TGTGCCAGCTCGCCGGGGGGACAGGGGTACGAGCAGTACTTC	CASSPGGQGYEQYF
TRBJ2-3	TRBD1	TRBV5-1	.	TGCGCCAGCAGCGGAACAGGGGCTTTTAGCACAGATACGCAGTATTTT	CASSGTGAFSTDTQYF
TRBJ2-7	TRBD1	TRBV16	.	TGTGCCAGCAGCCCCCGGGGACAGGGGCCCTACGAGCAGTACTTC	CASSPRGQGPYEQYF
TRBJ1-2	TRBD1	TRBV29-1	few	TGCAGCGTTCGGACAGGAGGATTTGGCTACACCTTC	CSVRTGGFGYTF
TRBJ1-1	TRBD1	TRBV7-3	few	TGTGCCAGCAGCTTGGCGAGGGGGCTGAACACTGAAGCTTTCTTT	CASSLARGLNTEAFF
TRBJ2-3	TRBD2	TRBV24-1	.	TGTGCCACCAGTGATGTGGGACTAGCGGGAACAGATACGCAGTATTTT	CATSDVGLAGTDTQYF